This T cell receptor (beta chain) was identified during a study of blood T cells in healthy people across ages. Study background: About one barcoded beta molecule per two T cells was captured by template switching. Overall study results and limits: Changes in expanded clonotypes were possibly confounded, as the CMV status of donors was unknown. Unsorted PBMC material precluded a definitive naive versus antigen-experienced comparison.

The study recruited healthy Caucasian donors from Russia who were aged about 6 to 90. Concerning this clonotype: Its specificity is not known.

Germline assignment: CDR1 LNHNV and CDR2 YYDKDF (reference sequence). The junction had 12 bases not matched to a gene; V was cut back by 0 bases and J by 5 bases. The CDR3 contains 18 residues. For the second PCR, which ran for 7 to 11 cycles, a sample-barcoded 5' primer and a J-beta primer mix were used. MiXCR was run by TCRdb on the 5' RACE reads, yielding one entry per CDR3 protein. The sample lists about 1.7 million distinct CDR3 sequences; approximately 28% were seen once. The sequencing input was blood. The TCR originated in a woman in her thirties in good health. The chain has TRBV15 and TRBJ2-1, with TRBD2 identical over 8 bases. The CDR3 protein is CATSRDFWVAGIDNEQFF. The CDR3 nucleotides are TGTGCCACCAGCAGAGATTTTTGGGTAGCGGGAATAGACAATGAGCAGTTCTTC.